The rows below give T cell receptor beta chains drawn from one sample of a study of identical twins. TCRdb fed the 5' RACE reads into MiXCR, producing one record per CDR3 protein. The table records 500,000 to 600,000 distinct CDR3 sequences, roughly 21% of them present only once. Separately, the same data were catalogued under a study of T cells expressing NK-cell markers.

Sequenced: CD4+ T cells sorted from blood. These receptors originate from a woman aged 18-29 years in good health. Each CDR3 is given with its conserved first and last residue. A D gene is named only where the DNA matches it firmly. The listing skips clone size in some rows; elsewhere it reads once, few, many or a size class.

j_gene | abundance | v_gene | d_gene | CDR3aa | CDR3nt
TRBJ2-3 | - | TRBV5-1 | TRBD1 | CASSLEYRGPSTDTQYF | TGCGCCAGCAGCTTGGAGTACAGGGGGCCTAGCACAGATACGCAGTATTTT
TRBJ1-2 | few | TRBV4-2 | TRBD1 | CASSSSTGQGKSYTF | TGTGCCAGCAGCTCTAGTACAGGACAGGGGAAGAGCTACACCTTC
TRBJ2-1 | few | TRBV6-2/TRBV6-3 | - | CASASEGLYNEQFF | TGTGCCAGCGCCTCGGAGGGGCTCTACAATGAGCAGTTCTTC
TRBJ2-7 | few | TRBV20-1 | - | CSAATGPSEQYF | TGCAGTGCAGCAACAGGGCCAAGCGAGCAGTACTTC
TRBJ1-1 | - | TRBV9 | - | CASSAFPGPRGTEAFF | TGTGCCAGCAGCGCCTTCCCCGGGCCCCGAGGCACTGAAGCTTTCTTT
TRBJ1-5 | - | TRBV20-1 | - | CSARTTGWQPQHF | TGCAGTGCTAGGACCACGGGGTGGCAGCCCCAGCATTTT
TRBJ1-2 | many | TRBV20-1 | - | CSARVADRYGYTF | TGCAGTGCTAGAGTGGCGGACCGCTATGGCTACACCTTC
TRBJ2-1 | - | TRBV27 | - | CASSPHPSYNEQFF | TGTGCCAGCAGTCCTCACCCCAGTTACAATGAGCAGTTCTTC
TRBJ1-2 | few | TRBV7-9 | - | CASSPYGGLGYGYTF | TGTGCCAGCAGCCCGTATGGGGGGCTTGGCTATGGCTACACCTTC
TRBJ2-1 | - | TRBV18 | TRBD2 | CASSPLGTRANNEQFF | TGTGCCAGCTCACCACTAGGGACTAGGGCCAACAATGAGCAGTTCTTC
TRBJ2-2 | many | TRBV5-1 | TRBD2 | CASSLSSGTRKNTGELFF | TGCGCCAGCAGCTTGAGCTCCGGGACTAGAAAGAACACCGGGGAGCTGTTTTTT